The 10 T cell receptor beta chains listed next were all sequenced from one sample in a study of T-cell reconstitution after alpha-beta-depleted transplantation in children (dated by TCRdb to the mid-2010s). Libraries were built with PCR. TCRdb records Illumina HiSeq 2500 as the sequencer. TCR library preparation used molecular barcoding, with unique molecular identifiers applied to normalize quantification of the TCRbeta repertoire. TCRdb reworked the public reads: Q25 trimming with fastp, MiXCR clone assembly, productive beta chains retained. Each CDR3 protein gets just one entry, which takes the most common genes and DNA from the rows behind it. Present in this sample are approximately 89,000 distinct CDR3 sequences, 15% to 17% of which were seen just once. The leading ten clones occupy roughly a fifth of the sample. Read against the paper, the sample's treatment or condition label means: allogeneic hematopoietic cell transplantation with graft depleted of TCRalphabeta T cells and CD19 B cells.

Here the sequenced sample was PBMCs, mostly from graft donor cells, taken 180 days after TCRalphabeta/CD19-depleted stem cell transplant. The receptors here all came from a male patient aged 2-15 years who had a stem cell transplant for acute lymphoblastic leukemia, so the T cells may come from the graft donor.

This CDR3 reads CAISEIREYRGHEAFF. In DNA form, the CDR3 reads TGTGCCATCAGTGAGATCAGAGAGTACAGGGGGCACGAAGCTTTCTTT. The chain recombines TRBV10-3 with TRBJ1-1, with 9 bases matching TRBD1. The CDR3 runs 16 residues. V lost 2 bases and J lost 8; bases outside the gene matches: 12. Germline values: CDR1 ENHRY, CDR2 SYGVKD.

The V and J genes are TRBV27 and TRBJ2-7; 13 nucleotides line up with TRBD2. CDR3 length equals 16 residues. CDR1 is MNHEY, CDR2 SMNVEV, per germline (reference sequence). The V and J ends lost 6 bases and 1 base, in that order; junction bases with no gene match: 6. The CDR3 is CASRGTSGALSYEQYF. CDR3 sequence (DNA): TGTGCCAGCAGAGGGACTAGCGGGGCCCTTTCCTACGAGCAGTACTTC.

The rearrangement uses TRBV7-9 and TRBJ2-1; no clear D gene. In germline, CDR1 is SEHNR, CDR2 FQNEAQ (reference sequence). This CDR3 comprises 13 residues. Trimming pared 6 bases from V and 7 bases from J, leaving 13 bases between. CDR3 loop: CASRSSKANEQFF. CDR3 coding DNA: TGTGCCAGCAGGTCTTCCAAGGCTAATGAGCAGTTCTTC.

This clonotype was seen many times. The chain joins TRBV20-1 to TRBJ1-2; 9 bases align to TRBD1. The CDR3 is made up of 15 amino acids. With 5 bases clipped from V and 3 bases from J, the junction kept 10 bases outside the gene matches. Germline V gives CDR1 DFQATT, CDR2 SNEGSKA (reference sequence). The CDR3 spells CSASSTGGPDYGYTF. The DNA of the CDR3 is TGCAGTGCTTCCTCTACAGGGGGCCCGGACTATGGCTACACCTTC.

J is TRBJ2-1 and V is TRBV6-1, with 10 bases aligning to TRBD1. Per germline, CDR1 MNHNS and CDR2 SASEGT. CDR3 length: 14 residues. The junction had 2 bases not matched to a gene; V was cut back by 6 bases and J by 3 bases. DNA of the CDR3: TGTGCCAGCAGGGACAGGGGGAACTACAATGAGCAGTTCTTC. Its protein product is CASRDRGNYNEQFF.

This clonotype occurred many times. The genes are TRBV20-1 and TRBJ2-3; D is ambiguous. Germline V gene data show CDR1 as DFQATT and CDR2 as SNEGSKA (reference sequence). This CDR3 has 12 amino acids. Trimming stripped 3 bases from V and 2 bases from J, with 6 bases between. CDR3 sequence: CSASGSTDTQYF. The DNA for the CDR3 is TGCAGTGCTAGCGGGTCCACAGATACGCAGTATTTT.

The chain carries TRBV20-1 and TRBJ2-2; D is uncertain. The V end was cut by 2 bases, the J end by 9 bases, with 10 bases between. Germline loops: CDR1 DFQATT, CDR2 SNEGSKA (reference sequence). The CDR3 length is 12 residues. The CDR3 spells CSARRAAWELFF. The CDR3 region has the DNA TGCAGTGCTAGAAGGGCAGCCTGGGAGCTGTTTTTT.

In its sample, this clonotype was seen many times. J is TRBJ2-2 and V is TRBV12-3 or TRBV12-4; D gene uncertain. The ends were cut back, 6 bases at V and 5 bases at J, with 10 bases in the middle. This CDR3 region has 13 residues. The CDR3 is CASSPQETGELFF. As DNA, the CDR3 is TGTGCCAGCAGCCCCCAAGAGACCGGGGAGCTGTTTTTT.

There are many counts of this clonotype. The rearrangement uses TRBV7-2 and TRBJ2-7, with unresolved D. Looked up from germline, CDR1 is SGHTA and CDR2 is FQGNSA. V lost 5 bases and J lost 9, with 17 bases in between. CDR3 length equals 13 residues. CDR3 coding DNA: TGTGCCAGCAGCCCCGCATTAGGCCGCAGGCAGTACTTC. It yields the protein CASSPALGRRQYF.

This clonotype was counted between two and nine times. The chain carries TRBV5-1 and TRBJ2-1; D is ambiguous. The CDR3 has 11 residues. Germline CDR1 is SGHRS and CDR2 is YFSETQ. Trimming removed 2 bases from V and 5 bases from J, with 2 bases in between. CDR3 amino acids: CASSFDNEQFF. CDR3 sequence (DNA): TGCGCCAGCAGCTTTGACAATGAGCAGTTCTTC.